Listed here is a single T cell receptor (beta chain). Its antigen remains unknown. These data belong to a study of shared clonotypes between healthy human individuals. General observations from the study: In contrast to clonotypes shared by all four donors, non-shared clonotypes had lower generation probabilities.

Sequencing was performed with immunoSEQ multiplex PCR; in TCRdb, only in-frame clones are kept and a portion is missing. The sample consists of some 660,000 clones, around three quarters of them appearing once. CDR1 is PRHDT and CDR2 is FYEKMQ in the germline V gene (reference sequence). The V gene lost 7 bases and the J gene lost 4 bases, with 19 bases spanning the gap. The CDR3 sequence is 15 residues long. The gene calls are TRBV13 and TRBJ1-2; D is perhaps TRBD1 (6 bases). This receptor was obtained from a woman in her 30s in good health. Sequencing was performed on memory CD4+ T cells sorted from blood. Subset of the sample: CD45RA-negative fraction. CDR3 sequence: CASTTEGGRFYGYTF. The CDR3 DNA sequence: TGTGCCAGCACCACCGAGGGGGGGCGGTTCTATGGCTACACCTTC.